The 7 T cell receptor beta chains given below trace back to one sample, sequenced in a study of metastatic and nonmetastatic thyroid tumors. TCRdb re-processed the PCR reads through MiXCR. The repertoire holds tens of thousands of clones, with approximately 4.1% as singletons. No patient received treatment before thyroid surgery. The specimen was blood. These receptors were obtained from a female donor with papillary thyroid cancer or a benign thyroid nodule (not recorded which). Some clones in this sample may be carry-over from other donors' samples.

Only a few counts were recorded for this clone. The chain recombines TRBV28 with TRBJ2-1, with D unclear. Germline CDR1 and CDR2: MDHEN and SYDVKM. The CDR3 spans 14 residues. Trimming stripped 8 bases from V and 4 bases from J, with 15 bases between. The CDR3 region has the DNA TGTGCCAGCTGCCTTGGGCGGTGGTACAATGAGCAGTTCTTC. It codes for CASCLGRWYNEQFF.

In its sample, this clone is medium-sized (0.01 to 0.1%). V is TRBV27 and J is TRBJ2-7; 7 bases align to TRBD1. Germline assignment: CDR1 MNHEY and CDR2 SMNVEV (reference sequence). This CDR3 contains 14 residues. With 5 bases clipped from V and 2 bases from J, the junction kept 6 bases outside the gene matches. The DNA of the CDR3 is TGTGCCAGCAGTCCCCGGGACAGAACCTACGAGCAGTACTTC. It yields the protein CASSPRDRTYEQYF.

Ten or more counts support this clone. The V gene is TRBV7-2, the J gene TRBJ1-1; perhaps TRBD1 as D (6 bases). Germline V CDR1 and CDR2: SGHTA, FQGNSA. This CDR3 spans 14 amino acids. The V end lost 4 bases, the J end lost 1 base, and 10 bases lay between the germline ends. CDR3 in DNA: TGTGCCAGCAGCTCTCTGGGGGCGAACACTGAAGCTTTCTTT. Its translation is CASSSLGANTEAFF.

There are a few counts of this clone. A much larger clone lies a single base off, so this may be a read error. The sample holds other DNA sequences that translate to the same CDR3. The CDR3 coding sequence is TGTGCCAGCAGTGCCGAGACAGGTGGCGGAAACATTCAGTACTTC. Translating it yields CASSAETGGGNIQYF. The V gene is TRBV28, the J gene TRBJ2-4, with a possible D match to TRBD1 (6 bases). V lost 5 bases and J lost 6, with 17 bases in between. Germline-derived CDR1 and CDR2 are MDHEN and SYDVKM. The CDR3 has 15 residues.

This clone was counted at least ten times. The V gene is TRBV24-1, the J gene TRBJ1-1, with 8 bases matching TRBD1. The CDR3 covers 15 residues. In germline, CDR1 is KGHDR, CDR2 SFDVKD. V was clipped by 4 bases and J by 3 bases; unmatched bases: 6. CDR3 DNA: TGTGCCACCAGTGACACTACAGGGGGGCACACTGAAGCTTTCTTT. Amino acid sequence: CATSDTTGGHTEAFF.

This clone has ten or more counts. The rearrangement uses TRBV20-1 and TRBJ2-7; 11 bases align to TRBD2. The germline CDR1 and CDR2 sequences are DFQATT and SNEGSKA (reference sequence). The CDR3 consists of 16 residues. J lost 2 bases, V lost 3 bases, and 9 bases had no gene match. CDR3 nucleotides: TGCAGTGCTAGGGGGCTTAGCGGGAGGGGTGCCTACGAGCAGTACTTC. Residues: CSARGLSGRGAYEQYF.

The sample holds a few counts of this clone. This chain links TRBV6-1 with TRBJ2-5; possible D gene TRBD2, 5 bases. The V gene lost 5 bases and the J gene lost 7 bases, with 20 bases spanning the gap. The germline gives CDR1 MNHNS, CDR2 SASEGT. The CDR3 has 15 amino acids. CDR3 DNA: TGTGCCAGCAGTCCCGGAACGTCGCGGGCAGGGACCCAGTACTTC. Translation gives CASSPGTSRAGTQYF.